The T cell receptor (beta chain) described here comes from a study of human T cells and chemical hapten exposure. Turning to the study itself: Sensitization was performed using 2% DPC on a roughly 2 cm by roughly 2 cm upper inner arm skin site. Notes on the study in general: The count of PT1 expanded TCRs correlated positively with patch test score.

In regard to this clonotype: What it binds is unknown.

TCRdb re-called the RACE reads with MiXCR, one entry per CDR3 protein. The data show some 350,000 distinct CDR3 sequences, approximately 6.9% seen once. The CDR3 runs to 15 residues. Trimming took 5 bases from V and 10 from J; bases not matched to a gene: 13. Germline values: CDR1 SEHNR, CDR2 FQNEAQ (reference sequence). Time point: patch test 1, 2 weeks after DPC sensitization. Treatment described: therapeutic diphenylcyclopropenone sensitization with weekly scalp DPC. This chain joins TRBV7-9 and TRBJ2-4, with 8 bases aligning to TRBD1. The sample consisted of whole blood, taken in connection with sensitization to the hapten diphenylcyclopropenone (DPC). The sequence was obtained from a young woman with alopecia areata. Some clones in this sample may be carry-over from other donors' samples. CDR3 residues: CASSGWTGPTGIQYF. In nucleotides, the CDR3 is TGTGCCAGCAGCGGTTGGACAGGGCCGACGGGGATTCAGTACTTC.